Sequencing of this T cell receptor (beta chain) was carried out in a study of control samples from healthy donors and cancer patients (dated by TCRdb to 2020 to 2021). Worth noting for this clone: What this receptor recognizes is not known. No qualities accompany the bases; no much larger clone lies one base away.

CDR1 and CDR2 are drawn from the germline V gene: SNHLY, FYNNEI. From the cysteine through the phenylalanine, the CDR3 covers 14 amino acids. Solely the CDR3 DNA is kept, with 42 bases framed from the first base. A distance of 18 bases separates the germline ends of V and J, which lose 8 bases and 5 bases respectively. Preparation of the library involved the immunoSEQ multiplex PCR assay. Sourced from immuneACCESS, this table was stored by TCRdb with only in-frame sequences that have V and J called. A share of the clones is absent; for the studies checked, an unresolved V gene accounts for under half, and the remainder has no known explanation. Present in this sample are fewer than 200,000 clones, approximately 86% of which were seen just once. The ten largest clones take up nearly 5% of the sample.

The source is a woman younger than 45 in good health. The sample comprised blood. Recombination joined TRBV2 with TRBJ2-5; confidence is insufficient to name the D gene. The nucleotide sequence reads TGTGCCAGCCTTCTGGGCCCTTCAAGGGAGACCCAGTACTTC. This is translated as CASLLGPSRETQYF.